These T cell receptor beta chains were read from a single sample in a study of tumor and adjacent non-tumor tissue in lung cancer. In TCRdb, the multiplex PCR reads were re-called with MiXCR into one record per CDR3 protein. The sample lists about 100,000 distinct CDR3 sequences; 60% to 80% were seen once. Sequencing used distant non-tumor lung tissue. These receptors all stem from a man aged 25 to 40 with non-small cell lung cancer. Both conserved end residues are part of each CDR3. A D gene is named only where the DNA matches it firmly. For some rows the clone size is stated as once, few or many, or as a class when expanded; others skip it.

>TRBJ1-1|.|.|TRBV29-1
CSITGENTEAFF
TGCAGCATCACCGGGGAGAACACTGAAGCTTTCTTT
>TRBJ1-5|.|.|TRBV6-5
CASSPRGYSNQPQLF
TGTGCCAGTAGTCCGAGGGGTTATAGCAATCAGCCCCAGCTTTTT
>TRBJ2-1|TRBD2|.|TRBV6-5
CASSPGTSSYNEHFF
TGTGCCAGCAGTCCCGGGACTAGCAGCTACAATGAGCATTTCTTC
>TRBJ1-6|.|many|TRBV4-3
CASSQEGLYNSPLHF
TGCGCCAGCAGCCAAGAAGGCCTCTATAATTCACCCCTCCACTTT
>TRBJ2-1|.|.|TRBV6-2/TRBV6-3
CVRSREGGGPYNERFF
TGTGTCAGGAGTAGGGAAGGCGGGGGCCCCTACAATGAGCGGTTCTTC
>TRBJ2-5|TRBD2|few|TRBV5-4
CDSSLALAGEETQYF
TGTGACAGCAGTTTGGCTTTAGCGGGGGAAGAGACCCAGTACTTC
>TRBJ2-5|.|few|TRBV11-2
CASSPWRGVETQYF
TGTGCCAGCAGCCCTTGGAGGGGAGTAGAGACCCAATACTTC
>TRBJ1-6|.|.|TRBV6-5
CASSSEGTEGSPLNF
TGTGCCAGCAGTTCCGAGGGGACGGAAGGTTCACCCCTCAACTTT
>TRBJ1-6|.|.|TRBV2
CASKEQVNDNSPLHF
TGTGCCAGCAAAGAACAGGTTAACGATAATTCACCCCTCCACTTT
>TRBJ2-2|TRBD1|.|TRBV20-1
CSASPSTGGPMGLFF
TGCAGTGCTAGCCCCTCGACAGGGGGCCCCATGGGGCTGTTTTTT
>TRBJ1-2|.|many|TRBV12-5
CASGSQTSYGYTF
TGTGCTAGTGGTTCTCAGACCTCCTATGGCTACACCTTC
>TRBJ1-3|.|many|TRBV29-1
CSAGGESGGNTIYF
TGCAGCGCGGGGGGGGAGTCGGGAGGAAACACCATATATTTT
>TRBJ2-5|TRBD2|.|TRBV6-2/TRBV6-3
CASSYTSGGGLQETQHF
TGTGCCAGCAGTTACACCAGCGGGGGGGGGCTCCAAGAGACCCAGCACTTC
>TRBJ2-7|TRBD1|.|TRBV6-2/TRBV6-3
CTSKDRGRPYEQYF
TGTACCAGCAAAGACAGGGGACGACCCTACGAGCAGTACTTC
>TRBJ2-1|TRBD2|many|TRBV29-1
CSDSGFSYNEQFF
TGCAGCGATAGCGGGTTCTCCTACAATGAGCAGTTCTTC
>TRBJ1-1|TRBD1|.|TRBV5-4
CDSSRHLGQLLREAFF
TGTGACAGTAGCCGCCACCTGGGACAGCTCCTAAGGGAAGCTTTCTTT
>TRBJ2-1|.|.|TRBV6-2/TRBV6-3
CVSRGHQFYNEQFF
TGCGTCAGCAGAGGTCATCAATTCTACAATGAGCAGTTCTTC
>TRBJ1-4|.|many|TRBV4-2
CASSSSTGTRGEKLFF
TGTGCCAGCAGCTCCTCAACCGGGACAAGGGGGGAAAAACTGTTTTTT
>TRBJ2-3|.|.|TRBV11-2
CASNGADTQYF
TGTGCCAGTAACGGGGCAGATACGCAGTATTTT
>TRBJ2-3|TRBD2|.|TRBV12-3/TRBV12-4
CASSPGLAGTTDTKYF
TGTGCCAGCAGCCCCGGACTAGCGGGAACAACAGATACGAAGTATTTT
>TRBJ2-6|TRBD1|.|TRBV20-1
CIDLTGGGSGANVLTF
TGCATTGACCTGACAGGGGGCGGCTCTGGGGCCAACGTCCTGACTTTC
>TRBJ2-7|.|many|TRBV6-5
CASSPYSTGSYEQYF
TGTGCCAGCAGCCCATACTCCACGGGCTCCTACGAGCAGTACTTC
>TRBJ2-3|TRBD2|once|TRBV20-1
CNAVGGLVLYTQYF
TGCAATGCGGTAGGCGGACTAGTTCTATATACGCAATATTTT
>TRBJ2-1|.|.|TRBV29-1
CSDEGLQGRRRSYNEQFF
TGCAGCGATGAAGGCTTACAGGGGAGGAGGCGGTCATACAATGAGCAGTTCTTC
>TRBJ2-7|.|.|TRBV29-1
CSVGPSTYEQYF
TGCAGCGTTGGGCCTAGCACCTACGAGCAGTACTTC
>TRBJ1-1|.|.|TRBV11-2
CASILGGASTEAFF
TGTGCCAGCATCCTGGGGGGCGCGAGCACTGAAGCTTTCTTT
>TRBJ1-1|.|.|TRBV29-1
CSAQHGQNTEAFF
TGCAGCGCCCAACATGGACAGAACACTGAAGCTTTCTTT
>TRBJ2-2|TRBD1|.|TRBV20-1
CSAQGDTRDLFF
TGCAGCGCACAGGGGGACACCAGGGACCTGTTTTTT
>TRBJ2-6|.|.|TRBV29-1
CSVATGSPSGANVLTF
.
>TRBJ1-6|.|many|TRBV10-3
CAISDGQLDSPLHF
TGTGCCATCAGTGACGGACAGCTGGACTCACCCCTCCACTTT
>TRBJ2-2|.|.|TRBV4-3
CASSPRDGAVGGELFF
TGCGCCAGCAGCCCTAGAGATGGGGCAGTCGGCGGGGAGCTCTTTTTT
>TRBJ2-7|TRBD2|.|TRBV4-1
CASSPLPGGHEQYF
TGCGCCAGCAGCCCCCTCCCGGGAGGCCACGAGCAGTACTTC
>TRBJ2-2|.|.|TRBV6-2/TRBV6-3
CVSRRGGRNTGELFF
TGTGTCAGCAGGAGAGGGGGGCGGAACACCGGGGAGCTGTTTTTT
>TRBJ1-1|.|.|TRBV19
CATGVLGTEAFF
TGTGCCACCGGGGTCTTGGGGACTGAAGCTTTCTTT
>TRBJ2-7|TRBD1|.|TRBV5-4
CTSSLGGTGIDEQYF
TGTACCAGCAGCTTGGGAGGGACAGGGATCGACGAGCAGTACTTC
>TRBJ2-1|TRBD2|.|TRBV6-5
CVSSPSSGDYSEQFF
TGTGTCAGCAGCCCCTCTAGCGGGGACTACAGTGAGCAGTTCTTC
>TRBJ2-5|.|.|TRBV11-3
CASSLDQGFQEAQYF
TGTGCCAGCAGCTTAGATCAGGGCTTCCAAGAGGCCCAATACTTC
>TRBJ2-5|TRBD1|.|TRBV6-4
CASTTGTGPGETHYF
TGTGCCAGCACAACGGGGACAGGTCCAGGGGAGACCCACTACTTC
>TRBJ2-7|.|many|TRBV6-5
CASRAAPSYEQYF
TGTGCCAGCCGGGCCGCACCAAGCTACGAGCAGTACTTC
>TRBJ1-5|.|.|TRBV20-1
CSVRQETQLQHF
TGCAGTGTTAGGCAGGAGACTCAGCTCCAGCATTTT
>TRBJ2-7|.|.|TRBV7-9
CASSLGLSYEQYF
TGTGCCAGCAGCTTAGGTCTCAGCTACGAGCAGTACTTC
>TRBJ1-2|.|many|TRBV20-1
CSARGTGGGTNYGYTF
TGCAGTGCTAGAGGGACCGGGGGAGGAACTAACTATGGCTACACCTTC